The TCR beta chain described here comes from a study of beta chain features in type 1 diabetes. Germline-derived CDR1 and CDR2 are LGHNA and YSLEER. This CDR3 contains 15 residues. With 3 bases removed from V and 7 bases from J, the gap between germline ends came to 18 bases. As to this clone: Its specificity is not known.

The authors reverse transcribed all of the isolated RNA, so sequencing captured expressed TCRB transcripts. The read count averaged roughly 3.5 million across naive, central memory and regulatory T cell samples. Data came from immunoSEQ multiplex PCR; TCRdb stores just in-frame clones and leaves some out. The sample lists 350,000 to 400,000 clones, over 9.5% occurring once. Each donor gave one heparinised blood draw averaging around 120 mL. Cell sorting via CD45RO/CCR7/CD25/CD127/CD95/CD27 was performed to obtain CD4+ naive, central memory, regulatory and stem cell-like memory cells. Every sorted population was more than 95% pure. Study results and limitations: Type 1 diabetes patients had TCRB CDR3s that were shorter (moderately but significantly so) in all four CD4+ subsets.

This rearrangement joins TRBV4-3 to TRBJ1-2; D may be TRBD1 (6 bases). Sequencing input: naive CD4+ T cells from blood. The receptor comes from a woman under 30 with type 1 diabetes. CDR3 sequence reads: CASSQRGEGWTGYTF. CDR3 nucleotides: TGCGCCAGCAGCCAGAGGGGGGAGGGTTGGACTGGCTACACCTTC.